This TCR beta chain was identified during a study of beta chain features in type 1 diabetes. Study-level results: Moderately but significantly shorter TCRB CDR3s were found in Type 1 diabetes patients in all four CD4+ subsets. Fewer insertions but more deletions were seen at VDJ junctions in type 1 diabetes patients.

Sorted cells reached over 95% purity in every population. CDR3 length: 14 residues. V gave up 0 bases and J gave up 8 bases, with 11 bases separating them. Germline CDR1 and CDR2: MNHEY and SVGAGI. Remarks on this clone: The antigen is not known.

As every portion of the isolated RNA was reverse transcribed, the sequencing read expressed TCRB transcripts. The method was immunoSEQ multiplex PCR; TCRdb's version includes in-frame clones alone and lacks a portion of them. The table lists 200,000 to 300,000 clones, roughly 10% of them singletons. The clonotype comes from a man aged 25 to 45 with type 1 diabetes. Sequencing was performed on naive CD4+ T cells from blood. The chain employs TRBV6-5 and TRBJ1-5, with D perhaps TRBD1 (6 bases). CDR3 sequence: CASSYSIGGKPQHF. CDR3 bases: TGTGCCAGCAGTTACTCGATTGGGGGCAAGCCCCAGCATTTT.